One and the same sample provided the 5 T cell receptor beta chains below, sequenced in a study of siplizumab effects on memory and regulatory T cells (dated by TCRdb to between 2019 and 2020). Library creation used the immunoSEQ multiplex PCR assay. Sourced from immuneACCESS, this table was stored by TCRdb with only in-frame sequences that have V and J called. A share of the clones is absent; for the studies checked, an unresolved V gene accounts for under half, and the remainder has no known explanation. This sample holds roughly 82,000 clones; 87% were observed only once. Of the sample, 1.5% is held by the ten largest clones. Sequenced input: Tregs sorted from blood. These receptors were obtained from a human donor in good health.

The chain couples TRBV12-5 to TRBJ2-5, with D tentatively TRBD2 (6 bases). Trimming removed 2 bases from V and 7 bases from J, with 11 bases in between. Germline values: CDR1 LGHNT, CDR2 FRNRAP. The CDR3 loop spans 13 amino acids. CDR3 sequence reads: CASGLSLRGTQYF. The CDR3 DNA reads TGTGCTAGTGGTTTGTCCCTGCGGGGGACCCAGTACTTC.

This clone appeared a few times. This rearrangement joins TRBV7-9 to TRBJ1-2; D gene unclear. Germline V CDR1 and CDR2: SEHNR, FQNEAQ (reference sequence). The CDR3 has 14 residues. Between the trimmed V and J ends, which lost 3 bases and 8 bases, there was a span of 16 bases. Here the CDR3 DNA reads TGTGCCAGCAGCTTCGGAGCCTTCCTGGGAGGCTACACCTTC. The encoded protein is CASSFGAFLGGYTF.

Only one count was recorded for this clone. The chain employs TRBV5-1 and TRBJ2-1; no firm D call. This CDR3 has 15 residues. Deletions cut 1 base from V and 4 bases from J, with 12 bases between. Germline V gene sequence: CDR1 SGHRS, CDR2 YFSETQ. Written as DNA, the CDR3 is TGCGCCAGCAGCTTGAACATGATTTCTTACAATGAGCAGTTCTTC. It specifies CASSLNMISYNEQFF.

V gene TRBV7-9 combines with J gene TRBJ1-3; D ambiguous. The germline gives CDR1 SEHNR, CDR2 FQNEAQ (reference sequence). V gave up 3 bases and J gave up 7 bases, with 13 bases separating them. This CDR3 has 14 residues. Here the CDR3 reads CASSFSQTLNTIYF. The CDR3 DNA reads TGTGCCAGCAGCTTTTCTCAGACGCTTAACACCATATATTTT.

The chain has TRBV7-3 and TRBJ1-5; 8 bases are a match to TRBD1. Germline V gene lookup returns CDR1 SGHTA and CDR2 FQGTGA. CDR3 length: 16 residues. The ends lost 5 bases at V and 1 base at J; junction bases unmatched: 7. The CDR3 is CASSRQGPGSNQPQHF. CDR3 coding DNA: TGTGCCAGCAGCCGACAGGGGCCGGGGAGCAATCAGCCCCAGCATTTT.